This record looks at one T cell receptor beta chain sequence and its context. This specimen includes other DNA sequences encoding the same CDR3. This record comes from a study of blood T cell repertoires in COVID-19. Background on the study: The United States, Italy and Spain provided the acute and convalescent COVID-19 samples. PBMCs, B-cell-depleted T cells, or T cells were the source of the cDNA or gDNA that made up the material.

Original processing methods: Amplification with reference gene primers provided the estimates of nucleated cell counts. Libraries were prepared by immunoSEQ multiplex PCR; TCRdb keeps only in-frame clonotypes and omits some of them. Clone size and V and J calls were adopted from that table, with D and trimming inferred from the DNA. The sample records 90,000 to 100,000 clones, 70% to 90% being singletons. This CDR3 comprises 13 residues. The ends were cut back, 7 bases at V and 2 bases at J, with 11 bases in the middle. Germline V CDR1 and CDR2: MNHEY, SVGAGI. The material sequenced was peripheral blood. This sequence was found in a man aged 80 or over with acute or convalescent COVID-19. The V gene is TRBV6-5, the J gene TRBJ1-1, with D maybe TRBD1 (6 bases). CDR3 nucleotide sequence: TGTGCCAGCAAACGAGGGGGTAACACTGAAGCTTTCTTT. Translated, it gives CASKRGGNTEAFF.